This T cell receptor (beta chain) was sequenced in a study of cytomegalovirus exposure and HLA in healthy donors. Findings of the study overall: For TCR beta chains, V- and J-gene trimming was later linked to a missense DCLRE1C variant. One later analysis reportedly identified an Asian-associated ancestry cluster that showed fewer N-insertions than the roughly 600-donor mean.

The CDR3 is 18 amino acids. J gave up 0 bases and V 4 bases, and 9 bases lay outside the gene matches. CDR1 and CDR2 (germline): SNHLY, FYNNEI. Each donor was nominally healthy when sampled (though unrecorded immune exposures were likely). Regarding this clone: Its antigen is currently unknown.

The PCR contained 60 Vbeta and 13 Jbeta primers. Assay: immunoSEQ multiplex PCR; the TCRdb copy retains only in-frame clones and omits some. The data hold over 150,000 clones, with around nine tenths observed a single time. Sequenced input: PBMCs. This receptor was taken from a woman aged 25 to 39 in good health and CMV-seronegative. This chain joins TRBV2 and TRBJ2-6, with TRBD2 matching over 7 bases. The CDR3 DNA reads as TGTGCCAGCAGTGTTCTGCCTAGCGGAGGCTCTGGGGCCAACGTCCTGACTTTC. It yields the protein CASSVLPSGGSGANVLTF.